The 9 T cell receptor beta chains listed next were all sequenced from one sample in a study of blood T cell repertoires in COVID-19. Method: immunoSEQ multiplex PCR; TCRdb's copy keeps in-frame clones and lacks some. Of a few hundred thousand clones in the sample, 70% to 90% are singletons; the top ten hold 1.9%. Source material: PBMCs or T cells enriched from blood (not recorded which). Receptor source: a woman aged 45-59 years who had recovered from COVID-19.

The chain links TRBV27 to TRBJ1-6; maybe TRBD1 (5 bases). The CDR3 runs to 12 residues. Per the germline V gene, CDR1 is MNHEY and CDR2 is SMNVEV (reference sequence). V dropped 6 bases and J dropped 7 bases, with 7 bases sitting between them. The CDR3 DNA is TGTGCCAGCAGGGACATCAATTCACCCCTCCACTTT. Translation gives CASRDINSPLHF.

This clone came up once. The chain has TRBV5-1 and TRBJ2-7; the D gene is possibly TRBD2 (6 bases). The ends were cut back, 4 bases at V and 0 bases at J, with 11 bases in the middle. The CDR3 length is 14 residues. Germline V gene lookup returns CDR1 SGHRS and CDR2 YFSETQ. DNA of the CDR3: TGCGCCAGCAGCCCTGGCGGGAACTCCTACGAGCAGTACTTC. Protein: CASSPGGNSYEQYF.

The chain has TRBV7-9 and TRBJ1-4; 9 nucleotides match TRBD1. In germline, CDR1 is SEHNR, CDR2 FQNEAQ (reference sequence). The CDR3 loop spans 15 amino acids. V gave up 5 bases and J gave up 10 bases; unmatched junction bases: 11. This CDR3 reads CASSPPGQGEAKLFF. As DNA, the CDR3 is TGTGCCAGCAGCCCGCCGGGACAGGGAGAGGCAAAACTGTTTTTT.

CDR3 residues: CASRLKGAEAFF. The CDR3 DNA sequence: TGTGCCAGCAGACTGAAGGGGGCTGAAGCTTTCTTT. The chain recombines TRBV13 with TRBJ1-1; D is possibly TRBD1 (6 bases). There are 12 residues in the CDR3. CDR1 is PRHDT and CDR2 is FYEKMQ in the germline V gene (reference sequence). Trimming took 6 bases from V and 6 from J, leaving 11 bases between them.

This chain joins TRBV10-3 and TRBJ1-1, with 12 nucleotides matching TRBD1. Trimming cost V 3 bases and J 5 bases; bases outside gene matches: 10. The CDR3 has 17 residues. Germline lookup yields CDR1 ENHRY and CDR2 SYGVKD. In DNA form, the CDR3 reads TGTGCCATCAGTGACCGCTCGGGACAGGGGGCGAGAACTGAAGCTTTCTTT. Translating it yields CAISDRSGQGARTEAFF.

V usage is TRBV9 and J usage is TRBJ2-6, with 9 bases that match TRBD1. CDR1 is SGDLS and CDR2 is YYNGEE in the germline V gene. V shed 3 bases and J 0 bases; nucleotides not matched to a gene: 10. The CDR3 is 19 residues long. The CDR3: CASSARDRDPGSGANVLTF. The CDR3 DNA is TGTGCCAGCAGCGCCCGGGACAGGGACCCTGGCTCTGGGGCCAACGTCCTGACTTTC.

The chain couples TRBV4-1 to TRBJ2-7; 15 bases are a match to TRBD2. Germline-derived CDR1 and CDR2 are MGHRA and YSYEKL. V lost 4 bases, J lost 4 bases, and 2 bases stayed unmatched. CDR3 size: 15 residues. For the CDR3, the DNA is TGCGCCAGCAGCCTCGGGACTAGCGGGAGGTACGAGCAGTACTTC. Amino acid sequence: CASSLGTSGRYEQYF.

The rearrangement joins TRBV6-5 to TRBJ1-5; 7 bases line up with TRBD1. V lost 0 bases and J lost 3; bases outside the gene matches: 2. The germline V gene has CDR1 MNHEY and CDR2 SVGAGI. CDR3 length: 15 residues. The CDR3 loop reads CASSYSGQFNQPQHF. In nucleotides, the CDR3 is TGTGCCAGCAGTTACTCGGGACAGTTCAATCAGCCCCAGCATTTT.

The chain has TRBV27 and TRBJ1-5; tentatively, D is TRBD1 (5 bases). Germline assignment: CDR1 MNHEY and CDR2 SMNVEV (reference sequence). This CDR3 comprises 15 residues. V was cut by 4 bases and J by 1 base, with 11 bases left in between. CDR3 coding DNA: TGTGCCAGCAGTTCAAGAAAGGGGAGCAATCAGCCCCAGCATTTT. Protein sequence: CASSSRKGSNQPQHF.